The 10 T cell receptor beta chains presented below share a single source sample, sequenced in a study of blood T cell repertoires in COVID-19. Generated by immunoSEQ multiplex PCR, the TCRdb table keeps only in-frame clones and is missing some. The table has nearly 200,000 clones, over 80% seen once. Sequencing used peripheral blood. These TCRs come from a man in his 60s with COVID-19, enrolled during active disease.

This clone was recorded a few times. V gene TRBV11-2 combines with J gene TRBJ1-4; D ambiguous. Germline lookup yields CDR1 SGHAT and CDR2 FQNNGV. CDR3 length: 12 residues. Trimming pared 4 bases from V and 4 bases from J, leaving 4 bases between. This CDR3 is CASSSVNEKLFF. The CDR3 DNA reads TGTGCCAGCAGCTCCGTTAATGAAAAACTGTTTTTT.

The chain uses TRBV5-1 and TRBJ2-5; the match to TRBD1 covers 9 bases. The CDR3 extends over 15 amino acids. Germline-derived CDR1 and CDR2 are SGHRS and YFSETQ. The V and J ends lost 2 bases and 0 bases, in that order; junction bases with no gene match: 2. In DNA, the CDR3 is TGCGCCAGCAGCTTCGGGACAGGGTACCAAGAGACCCAGTACTTC. Its translation is CASSFGTGYQETQYF.

The gene calls are TRBV3-1 (or the pseudogene TRBV3-2) and TRBJ2-1; a possible D gene is TRBD2 (5 bases). The V gene lost 4 bases and the J gene lost 2 bases, with 12 bases spanning the gap. Germline V gene lookup returns CDR1 LGHDT and CDR2 YNNKEL (reference sequence). CDR3 length equals 15 residues. CDR3 nucleotides: TGTGCCAGCAGCCCCTTAGCGTTTCCCTACAATGAGCAGTTCTTC. Residues: CASSPLAFPYNEQFF.

The rearrangement uses TRBV11-2 and TRBJ2-7, with D perhaps matching TRBD1 (5 bases). From germline, CDR1 is SGHAT and CDR2 FQNNGV. Trimming stripped 1 base from V and 3 bases from J, with 7 bases between. The CDR3 spans 13 residues. CDR3 amino acids: CASSLGTGYEQYF. The CDR3 bases are TGTGCCAGCAGCTTAGGTACAGGCTACGAGCAGTACTTC.

CDR3 amino acids: CASSVVGPGTGELFF. In nucleotides, the CDR3 is TGTGCCAGCAGCGTAGTCGGCCCAGGTACCGGGGAGCTGTTTTTT. The V gene is TRBV9, the J gene TRBJ2-2, with D uncertain. Between the trimmed V and J ends, which lost 0 bases and 5 bases, there was a span of 11 bases. CDR3 size: 15 residues. Germline assignment: CDR1 SGDLS and CDR2 YYNGEE.

This chain connects TRBV19 to TRBJ1-6; 10 bases agree with TRBD1. The J segment lost 8 bases and the V segment lost 5 bases, leaving 6 bases of the junction unmatched. CDR1 and CDR2 from the germline V gene are LNHDA and SQIVND (reference sequence). This CDR3 has 15 residues. The CDR3 spells CASSRRTGGYSPLHF. The CDR3 DNA reads TGTGCCAGTAGTCGCCGGACAGGGGGTTATTCACCCCTCCACTTT.

The chain couples TRBV28 to TRBJ2-1; 10 nucleotides match TRBD2. This CDR3 region has 17 residues. Looked up from germline, CDR1 is MDHEN and CDR2 is SYDVKM. Losses at the gene ends were 7 bases for V and 7 bases for J; bases not matched to a gene: 16. The CDR3 is CASTPSPGTSVQNEQFF. The CDR3 coding sequence is TGTGCCAGCACTCCCTCCCCGGGGACTAGCGTACAAAATGAGCAGTTCTTC.

This sequence joins TRBV15 and TRBJ1-1; TRBD1 agrees at 7 bases. Germline-derived CDR1 and CDR2 are LNHNV and YYDKDF (reference sequence). The V and J ends lost 5 bases and 5 bases, in that order; junction bases with no gene match: 11. The CDR3 has 15 amino acids. CDR3 in amino acids: CATSPLPTGKTEAFF. The CDR3 DNA follows: TGTGCCACCAGCCCCCTCCCGACAGGGAAGACTGAAGCTTTCTTT.

The gene calls are TRBV3-1 (or the pseudogene TRBV3-2) and TRBJ1-6; D gene ambiguous. CDR3 size: 14 residues. Between the trimmed V and J ends, which lost 0 bases and 10 bases, there was a span of 10 bases. Germline loops: CDR1 LGHDT, CDR2 YNNKEL (reference sequence). The CDR3 loop is CASSQEAGRSPLHF. The CDR3 DNA reads as TGTGCCAGCAGCCAAGAAGCGGGCCGATCACCCCTCCACTTT.

The chain is built from TRBV29-1 and TRBJ1-2; D is uncertain. This CDR3 region has 11 residues. V lost 4 bases, J lost 1 base, and 4 bases lay in between. Looked up from germline, CDR1 is SQVTM and CDR2 is ANQGSEA. The CDR3 nucleotides read TGCAGCGTTGGTCTTAACTATGGCTACACCTTC. Its translation: CSVGLNYGYTF.